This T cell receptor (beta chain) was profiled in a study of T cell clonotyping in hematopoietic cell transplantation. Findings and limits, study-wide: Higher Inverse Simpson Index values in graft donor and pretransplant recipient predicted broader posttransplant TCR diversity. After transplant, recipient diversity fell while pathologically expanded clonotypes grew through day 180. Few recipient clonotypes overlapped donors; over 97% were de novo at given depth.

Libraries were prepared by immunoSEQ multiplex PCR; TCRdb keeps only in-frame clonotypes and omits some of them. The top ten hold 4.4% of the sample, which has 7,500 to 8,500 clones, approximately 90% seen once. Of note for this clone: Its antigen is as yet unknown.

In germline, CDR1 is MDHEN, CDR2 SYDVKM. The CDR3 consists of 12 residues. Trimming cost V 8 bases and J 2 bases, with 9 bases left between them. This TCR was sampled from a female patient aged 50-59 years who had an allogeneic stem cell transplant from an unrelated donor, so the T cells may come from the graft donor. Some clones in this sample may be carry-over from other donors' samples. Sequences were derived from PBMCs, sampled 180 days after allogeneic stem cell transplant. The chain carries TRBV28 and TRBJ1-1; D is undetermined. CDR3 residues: CASRPVNTEAFF. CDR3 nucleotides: TGTGCCAGCCGACCAGTCAACACTGAAGCTTTCTTT.